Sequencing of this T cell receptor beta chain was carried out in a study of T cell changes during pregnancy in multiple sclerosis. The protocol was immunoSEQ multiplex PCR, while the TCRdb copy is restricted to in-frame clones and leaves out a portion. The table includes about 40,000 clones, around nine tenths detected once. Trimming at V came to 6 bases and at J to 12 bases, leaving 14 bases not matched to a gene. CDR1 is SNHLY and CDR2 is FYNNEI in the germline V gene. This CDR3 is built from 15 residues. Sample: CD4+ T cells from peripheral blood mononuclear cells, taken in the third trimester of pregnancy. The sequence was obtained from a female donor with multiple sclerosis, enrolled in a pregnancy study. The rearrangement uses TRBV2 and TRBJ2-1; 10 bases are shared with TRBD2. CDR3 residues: CASSQGLAGAVWQFF. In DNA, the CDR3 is TGTGCCAGCAGCCAGGGGCTAGCGGGAGCCGTCTGGCAGTTCTTC.